Below, 23 T cell receptor beta chains from the same sample are listed, as sequenced in a study of shared clonotypes between healthy human individuals. TCRdb keeps only in-frame clones here, not all; method: immunoSEQ multiplex PCR. Found here are over a million clones, approximately 78% of them singletons; the top ten hold 0.4% to 0.55%. Material: memory CD4+ T cells from PBMCs. Specified subset: CD45RA-negative fraction. The receptors come from a man aged 18 to 30 in good health. Some clones in this sample may be carry-over from other donors' samples.

Worth noting for this clone: The sample holds other DNA sequences that translate to the same CDR3. The gene calls are TRBV28 and TRBJ1-1; D unclear. Trimming cost V 5 bases and J 0 bases, with 7 bases left between them. There are 13 residues in the CDR3. CDR1 is MDHEN and CDR2 is SYDVKM in the germline V gene. This CDR3 is CASSTLMNTEAFF. The CDR3 DNA follows: TGTGCCAGCAGTACACTCATGAACACTGAAGCTTTCTTT.

Details on this clone: The sample carries other DNA sequences with the same CDR3. CDR3 sequence reads: CASSFRGYEQYF. CDR3 nucleotides: TGTGCCAGCAGTTTTCGGGGCTACGAGCAGTACTTC. V gene TRBV28 combines with J gene TRBJ2-7, with TRBD2 as a possible D gene (5 bases). This CDR3 has 12 residues. In germline, CDR1 is MDHEN, CDR2 SYDVKM. Trimming took off 3 bases at V and 3 bases at J, with 6 bases between the two ends.

The rearrangement links TRBV5-1 to TRBJ2-1; the D is unclear. Trimming pared 0 bases from V and 5 bases from J, leaving 12 bases between. Germline loops: CDR1 SGHRS, CDR2 YFSETQ. The CDR3 runs 15 residues. The CDR3 region is CASSLVPPANNEQFF. The CDR3 DNA reads TGCGCCAGCAGCTTGGTCCCCCCCGCGAACAATGAGCAGTTCTTC.

This chain joins TRBV30 and TRBJ2-7; D might be TRBD1 (6 bases). Trimming shortened V by 2 bases and J by 5 bases, and 10 bases separated the two germline ends. There are 12 residues in the CDR3. Looked up from germline, CDR1 is GTSNPN and CDR2 is SVGIG (reference sequence). The CDR3 DNA sequence: TGTGCCTGGAGTTTCAACAGGGACGAGCAGTACTTC. It is translated as CAWSFNRDEQYF.

On this clone itself: Other nucleotide sequences from this sample produce the same CDR3. The V call is TRBV2, the J call TRBJ1-1; no clear D gene. This CDR3 region has 13 residues. Trimming took 6 bases from V and 0 from J, leaving 8 bases between them. Looked up from germline, CDR1 is SNHLY and CDR2 is FYNNEI. As DNA, the CDR3 is TGTGCCAGCAGATCAGAAGTGAACACTGAAGCTTTCTTT. Translation gives CASRSEVNTEAFF.

Worth noting for this clone: Germline is not matched at one junction end, which may reflect a read error. The V call is TRBV7-9, the J call TRBJ2-7; tentative D call: TRBD1 (5 bases). This CDR3 spans 14 amino acids. Germline values: CDR1 SEHNR, CDR2 FQNEAQ (reference sequence). The CDR3 DNA is TGTGCCAGCAACTTAATAGGCAGGGACTACGAGCAGTACTTC. It translates to CASNLIGRDYEQYF.

As DNA, the CDR3 is TGCGCCAGCAACGACCTCACGGGACAGGGGGGTGCTGGGGCCAACGTCCTGACTTTC. This translates into CASNDLTGQGGAGANVLTF. The rearrangement links TRBV5-1 to TRBJ2-6; 11 nucleotides match TRBD1. Germline CDR1 and CDR2: SGHRS and YFSETQ. V shed 6 bases, J shed 2 bases, and the junction held 13 bases outside the gene matches. The CDR3 runs to 19 residues.

This chain joins TRBV7-3 and TRBJ2-2; TRBD1 matches at 9 bases. Looked up from germline, CDR1 is SGHTA and CDR2 is FQGTGA. The trim removed 1 base at V and 9 bases at J, leaving 12 bases unmatched. This CDR3 is built from 17 residues. CDR3 in DNA: TGTGCCAGCAGCTTAATGCCGACAGGGGGTTTCGATAGGGAGCTGTTTTTT. Its translation: CASSLMPTGGFDRELFF.

The J gene is TRBJ2-1, the V gene TRBV9, with D unclear. In germline, CDR1 is SGDLS, CDR2 YYNGEE. Trimming left V 0 bases short and J 6 bases short, with 13 bases between. The CDR3 contains 15 residues. CDR3 residues: CASSVVGGRTNEQFF. The CDR3 DNA is TGTGCCAGCAGCGTAGTCGGTGGGCGCACCAATGAGCAGTTCTTC. The whole variable domain, remainder taken from reference TRBV9 and TRBJ2-1, is DSGVTQTPKHLITATGQRVTLRCSPRSGDLSVYWYQQSLDQGLQFLIQYYNGEERAKGNILERFSAQQFPDLHSELNLSSLELGDSALYFCASSVVGGRTNEQFFGPGTRLTVL.

This chain uses TRBV5-6 with TRBJ1-2; 8 bases are shared with TRBD1. The germline CDR1 and CDR2 sequences are SGHDT and YYEEEE. V was pared by 6 bases and J by 8 bases, with 12 bases of the junction left unmatched. The CDR3 length is 14 residues. The CDR3 nucleotides read TGTGCCAGCACTCCTGACAGGGGAGTTTCGGGCTACACCTTC. This sequence encodes CASTPDRGVSGYTF.

The CDR3 region is CASSTNEKLFF. CDR3 bases: TGTGCCAGCAGCACCAATGAAAAACTGTTTTTT. The chain carries TRBV28 and TRBJ1-4; D ambiguous. The V gene lost 6 bases and the J gene lost 5 bases, with 4 bases spanning the gap. Germline V gene lookup returns CDR1 MDHEN and CDR2 SYDVKM. This CDR3 is 11 amino acids long.

The CDR3, as DNA: TGTGCCAGCAGTCGCGGGACAGGGGTTCGGGAGACCCAGTACTTC. Its protein product is CASSRGTGVRETQYF. V and J are TRBV6-5 and TRBJ2-5; 10 bases line up with TRBD1. The CDR3 sequence is 15 residues long. V was clipped by 5 bases and J by 5 bases; unmatched bases: 8. Germline V gene lookup returns CDR1 MNHEY and CDR2 SVGAGI.

V gene TRBV2 combines with J gene TRBJ2-1; TRBD2 matches 14 bases. The CDR3 consists of 15 residues. Germline CDR1 is SNHLY and CDR2 is FYNNEI. V lost 5 bases to trimming and J lost 7 bases; unmatched junction nucleotides: 4. The CDR3 protein is CASSQGTSGSNEQFF. Written as DNA, the CDR3 is TGTGCCAGCAGTCAAGGGACTAGCGGGAGTAATGAGCAGTTCTTC.

This clone came up a few times. This chain connects TRBV29-1 to TRBJ1-1; no definite D call. The CDR3 is made up of 15 amino acids. CDR1 and CDR2 (germline): SQVTM, ANQGSEA. Trimming took 6 bases from V and 3 from J, leaving 20 bases between them. The CDR3 DNA is TGCAGCGTCCAAGCGACGTCCCGGGTACACACTGAAGCTTTCTTT. Residues: CSVQATSRVHTEAFF.

In this sample, this clone turned up once. The rearrangement links TRBV5-4 to TRBJ1-1, with 7 nucleotides matching TRBD1. Germline CDR1 is SGHNT and CDR2 is YYREEE (reference sequence). The CDR3 covers 12 residues. Unmatched junction bases numbered 6, after V lost 2 bases and J lost 11 bases. Written as DNA, the CDR3 is TGTGCCAGCAGCTTTCAGACAGGGTCGGCTTTCTTT. Its protein is CASSFQTGSAFF. The whole variable domain, filled in from reference TRBV5-4 and TRBJ1-1, reads ETGVTQSPTHLIKTRGQQVTLRCSSQSGHNTVSWYQQALGQGPQFIFQYYREEENGRGNFPPRFSGLQFPNYSSELNVNALELDDSALYLCASSFQTGSAFFGQGTRLTVV.

V and J are TRBV29-1 and TRBJ2-7; tentative D call: TRBD1 (6 bases). The germline CDR1 and CDR2 sequences are SQVTM and ANQGSEA. Trimming left V 6 bases short and J 3 bases short, with 15 bases between. The CDR3 covers 13 residues. CDR3 nucleotide sequence: TGCAGCGTAACCGGGACAACTCACTACGAGCAGTACTTC. It is translated as CSVTGTTHYEQYF.

The V call is TRBV28, the J call TRBJ1-1, with a tentative D call TRBD1 (5 bases). The CDR3 length is 13 residues. Germline V gene data show CDR1 as MDHEN and CDR2 as SYDVKM. V lost 6 bases and J lost 3, with 11 bases in between. This CDR3 reads CASSPGRYTEAFF. The CDR3 DNA sequence: TGTGCCAGCAGCCCGGGACGGTACACTGAAGCTTTCTTT. Supplemented by reference TRBV28 and TRBJ1-1, the full variable domain reads DVKVTQSSRYLVKRTGEKVFLECVQDMDHENMFWYRQDPGLGLRLIYFSYDVKMKEKGDIPEGYSVSREKKERFSLILESASTNQTSMYLCASSPGRYTEAFFGQGTRLTVV.

The chain has TRBV28 and TRBJ1-2, with TRBD1 matching 10 bases. The J segment lost 4 bases and the V segment lost 8 bases, leaving 7 bases of the junction unmatched. Looked up from germline, CDR1 is MDHEN and CDR2 is SYDVKM. CDR3 length: 14 residues. The CDR3 sequence: CASLGDRGLYGYTF. The CDR3 bases are TGTGCCAGCCTAGGGGACAGGGGCCTCTATGGCTACACCTTC.

The chain combines TRBV30 with TRBJ2-1; 12 nucleotides match TRBD2. Trimming removed 0 bases from V and 7 bases from J; junction bases left unmatched: 10. The germline V gene encodes CDR1 GTSNPN and CDR2 SVGIG (reference sequence). The CDR3 consists of 17 residues. DNA of the CDR3: TGTGCCTGGAGTGTAAGGGCTAGCGGGAGGGCTGGGAATGAGCAGTTCTTC. Protein: CAWSVRASGRAGNEQFF.

At least ten counts were recorded for this clone. Other DNA sequences of this sample code for an identical CDR3. The genes are TRBV4-1 and TRBJ1-3; TRBD1 matches 12 bases. CDR1 MGHRA and CDR2 YSYEKL come from the germline V gene. The CDR3 consists of 21 residues. J gave up 4 bases and V 4 bases, and 20 bases lay outside the gene matches. CDR3: CASSPREGTGGPAVSGNTIYF. In DNA form, the CDR3 reads TGCGCCAGCAGCCCTCGTGAGGGGACAGGGGGCCCGGCTGTGTCAGGAAACACCATATATTTT.

The chain is built from TRBV10-2 and TRBJ1-2, with no clear D. In germline, CDR1 is WSHSY, CDR2 SAAADI. The V gene lost 3 bases and the J gene lost 4 bases, with 3 bases spanning the gap. The CDR3 is made up of 11 amino acids. The CDR3: CASSDFYGYTF. The CDR3 bases are TGCGCCAGCAGTGACTTCTATGGCTACACCTTC.

The chain has TRBV6-1 and TRBJ2-7; 7 positions match TRBD1. V shed 6 bases and J 2 bases; nucleotides not matched to a gene: 7. CDR1 is MNHNS and CDR2 is SASEGT in the germline V gene. The CDR3 extends over 14 amino acids. CDR3 DNA: TGTGCCAGCAGCGCCGGGACAGCCCCCTACGAGCAGTACTTC. The encoded protein is CASSAGTAPYEQYF.

V and J are TRBV29-1 and TRBJ2-7; 8 bases agree with TRBD1. Germline CDR1 and CDR2: SQVTM and ANQGSEA. This CDR3 contains 14 residues. The ends lost 5 bases at V and 6 bases at J; junction bases unmatched: 12. CDR3 amino acids: CSVTGQGRNGEQYF. The CDR3 nucleotides are TGCAGCGTTACTGGACAGGGAAGAAACGGCGAGCAGTACTTC.